This TCR beta chain derives from a study of T-cell reconstitution after alpha-beta-depleted transplantation in children. The table lists this clonotype with a few counts. Antigen: not known. The CDR3 has 17 amino acids. Trimming took off 3 bases at V and 4 bases at J, with 18 bases between the two ends. Researchers prepared the TCRbeta library using unique molecular identifiers, the study reports. In TCRdb, the PCR reads were re-called with MiXCR into one record per CDR3 protein. The sample includes 450,000 to 550,000 distinct CDR3 sequences, 11% of them seen just once. Study-wide findings and caveats: It was reported that alpha-beta T cells came from several hundred expanded graft clones (about two months after transplant).

The sample here was PBMCs, mostly from graft donor cells, taken 180 days after TCRalphabeta/CD19-depleted stem cell transplant. This chain joins TRBV12-3 or TRBV12-4 and TRBJ2-2; the D gene is possibly TRBD1 (5 bases). This TCR was sampled from a female patient aged 2-9 years who had a stem cell transplant for aplastic anemia, so the T cells may come from the graft donor. DNA for the CDR3: TGTGCCAGCAGTTTGGTTGCTATCAGGGTTTTCACCGGGGAGCTGTTTTTT. Residues: CASSLVAIRVFTGELFF.